This TCR beta chain comes out of a study of blood T cell repertoires in COVID-19. Study overall: Spain, Italy and the United States supplied samples that represented acute and convalescent COVID-19. PBMCs, B-cell-depleted T cells, or T cells were the source of the cDNA or gDNA that made up the material.

Source study methods: Researchers report that nucleated cell counts were estimated from reference gene primer amplification. Generated by immunoSEQ multiplex PCR, the TCRdb table keeps only in-frame clones and is missing some. V and J calls and clone size come straight from that table; D and trimming were deduced from the DNA. The sample contains hundreds of thousands of clones, 70% to 90% of which appear only once. The material sequenced was peripheral blood. This TCR came from a woman in her 30s who had recovered from COVID-19.

In DNA, the CDR3 is TGTGCCAGCAGCAAAGGTCCAGCGGGAGCCTACGAGCAGTACTTC. Translating it yields CASSKGPAGAYEQYF. J is TRBJ2-7 and V is TRBV21-1; the table names TRBD2, a call not compared with the DNA. TRBV21-1 is a pseudogene. The CDR3 covers 15 residues.